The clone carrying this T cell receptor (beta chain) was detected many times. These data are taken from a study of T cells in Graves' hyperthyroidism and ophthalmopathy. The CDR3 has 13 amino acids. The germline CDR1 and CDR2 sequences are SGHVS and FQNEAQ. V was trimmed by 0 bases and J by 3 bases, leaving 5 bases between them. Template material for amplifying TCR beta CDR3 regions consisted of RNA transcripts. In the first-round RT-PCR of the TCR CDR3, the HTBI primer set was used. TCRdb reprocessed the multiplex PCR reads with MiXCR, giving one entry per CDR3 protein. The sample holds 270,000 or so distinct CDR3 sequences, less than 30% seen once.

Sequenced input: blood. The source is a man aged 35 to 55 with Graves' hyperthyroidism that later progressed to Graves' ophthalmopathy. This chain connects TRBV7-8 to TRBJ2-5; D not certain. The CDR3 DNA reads TGTGCCAGCAGCTTAGCTACTGAAGAGACCCAGTACTTC. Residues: CASSLATEETQYF.